This paragraph covers one T cell receptor beta chain sequence. Its antigen is unknown. These data come from a study of cytomegalovirus exposure and HLA in healthy donors. Study conclusions and caveats: In vitro confirmation showed three CMV-associated chains to be CMV antigen specific.

CDR3 length equals 11 residues. PCR amplification relied on 60 Vbeta primers (plus 13 Jbeta primers). Here immunoSEQ multiplex PCR was the method, and the copy in TCRdb shows in-frame clones only, minus some. The sample includes about 190,000 clones, roughly 73% of them seen just once. Sample: PBMCs. The receptor was derived from a woman between 25 and 40 years old in good health and CMV-seronegative. The V gene is TRBV21-1, the J gene TRBJ1-2. TRBV21-1 is designated a pseudogene. The chain's CDR3 is CASMRSYGYTF. The CDR3 DNA reads as TGTGCCAGCATGAGGAGCTATGGCTACACCTTC.